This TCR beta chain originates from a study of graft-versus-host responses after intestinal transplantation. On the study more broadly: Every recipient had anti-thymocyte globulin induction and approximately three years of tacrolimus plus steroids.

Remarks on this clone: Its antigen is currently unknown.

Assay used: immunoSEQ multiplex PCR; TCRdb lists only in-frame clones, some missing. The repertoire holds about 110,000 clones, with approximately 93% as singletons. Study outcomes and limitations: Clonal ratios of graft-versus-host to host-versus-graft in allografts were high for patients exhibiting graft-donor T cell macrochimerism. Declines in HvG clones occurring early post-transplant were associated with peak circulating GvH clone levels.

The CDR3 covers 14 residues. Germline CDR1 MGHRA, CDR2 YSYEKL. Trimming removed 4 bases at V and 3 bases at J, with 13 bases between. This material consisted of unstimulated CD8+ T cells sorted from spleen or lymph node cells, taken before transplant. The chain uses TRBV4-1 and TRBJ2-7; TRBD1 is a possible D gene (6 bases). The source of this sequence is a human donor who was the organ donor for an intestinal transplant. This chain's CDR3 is CASSRPGQSYEQYF. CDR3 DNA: TGCGCCAGCAGCCGACCGGGACAAAGCTACGAGCAGTACTTC.